This T cell receptor beta chain originates from a study of tumor and adjacent non-tumor tissue in lung cancer. Study-wide context: The patients, roughly 10 men and roughly 5 women, were roughly 31 to 85 with stage I to III disease.

The template was RNA from unsorted bulk tissue. This non-tumor lung sample came from over 3 cm beyond the tumor edge. Three rounds of nested PCR, following a modified ARM-PCR protocol, produced the TCRbeta library. TCRdb fed the multiplex PCR reads into MiXCR, producing one record per CDR3 protein. Of under 85,000 distinct CDR3 sequences listed, less than 85% are singletons. Germline V gives CDR1 MGHRA, CDR2 YSYEKL. This CDR3 region has 17 residues. This clonotype was recorded once. Its antigen is unidentified. Its ends do not fully match the called genes, so a read error is possible. Points from the study as a whole: Normal lung showed higher cumulative top 100 clone frequency than tumor. Compared with tumor, normal lung showed significantly lower TCR diversity.

This receptor was identified in a man between 65 and 85 years old with non-small cell lung cancer. Source material: distant non-tumor lung tissue. This chain uses TRBV4-1 with TRBJ1-4; the D gene is possibly TRBD1 (6 bases). The CDR3 coding sequence is TGCGCCAGCAGCCACCTCTGGGACAAGCGGCGAGGTGAAATACTGTTTTTT. As protein: CASSHLWDKRRGEILFF.